A few counts support the clone carrying this T cell receptor (beta chain). Recruited during active infection, patients (from Seattle) were subsequently followed longitudinally. Trimming left V 5 bases short and J 0 bases short, with 17 bases between. The CDR3 spans 17 residues. Germline V gene data show CDR1 as MGHRA and CDR2 as YSYEKL. The data were obtained in a study of blood T cell repertoires in COVID-19. Study-wide background: The origin of the acute and convalescent COVID-19 samples was the United States, Italy and Spain. In each case, the material was cDNA or gDNA derived from T cells, B-cell-depleted T cells, or PBMCs.

Original analysis: For nucleated cells, counts were estimated from reference gene primer amplification. The repertoire was sequenced with immunoSEQ multiplex PCR; TCRdb's copy has only in-frame clones and lacks some. V, J and clone size are taken as reported in that table, and D and trimming were inferred from the DNA itself. Among 300,000 to 400,000 clones listed, around 87% were seen once. The clonotype was recovered from an older woman with COVID-19, enrolled during active disease. The specimen sequenced was peripheral blood. The chain has TRBV4-1 and TRBJ1-5; possible D gene TRBD1, 5 bases. Here the CDR3 DNA reads TGCGCCAGCAGCTCAGATCAGGGCGGTTATAGCAATCAGCCCCAGCATTTT. Translation gives CASSSDQGGYSNQPQHF.